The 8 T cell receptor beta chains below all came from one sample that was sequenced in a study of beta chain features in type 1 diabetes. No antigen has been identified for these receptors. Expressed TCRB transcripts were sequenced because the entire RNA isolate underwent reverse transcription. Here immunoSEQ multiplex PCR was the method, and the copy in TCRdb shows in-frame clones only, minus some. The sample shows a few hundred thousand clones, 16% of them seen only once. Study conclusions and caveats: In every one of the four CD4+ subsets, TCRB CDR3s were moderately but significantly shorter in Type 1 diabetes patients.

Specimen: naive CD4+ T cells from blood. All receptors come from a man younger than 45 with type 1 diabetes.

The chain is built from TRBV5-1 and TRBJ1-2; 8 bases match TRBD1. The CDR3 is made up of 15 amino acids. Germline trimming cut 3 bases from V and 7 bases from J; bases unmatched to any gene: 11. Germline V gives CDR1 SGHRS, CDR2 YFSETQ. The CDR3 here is CASSWLPTGGAGYTF. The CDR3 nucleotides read TGCGCCAGCAGCTGGCTTCCTACAGGGGGAGCTGGCTACACCTTC.

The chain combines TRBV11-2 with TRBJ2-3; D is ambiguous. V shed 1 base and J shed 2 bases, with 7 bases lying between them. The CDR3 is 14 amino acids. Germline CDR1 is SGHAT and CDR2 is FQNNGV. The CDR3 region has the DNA TGTGCCAGCAGCTTAGGAGGCCTCACAGATACGCAGTATTTT. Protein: CASSLGGLTDTQYF.

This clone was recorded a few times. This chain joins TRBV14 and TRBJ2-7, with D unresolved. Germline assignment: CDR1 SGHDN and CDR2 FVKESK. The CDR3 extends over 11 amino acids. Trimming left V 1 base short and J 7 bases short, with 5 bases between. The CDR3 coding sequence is TGTGCCAGCAGCCAAGCTGAAGAGCAGTACTTC. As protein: CASSQAEEQYF. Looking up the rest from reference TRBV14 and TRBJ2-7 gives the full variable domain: EAGVTQFPSHSVIEKGQTVTLRCDPISGHDNLYWYRRVMGKEIKFLLHFVKESKQDESGMPNNRFLAERTGGTYSTLKVQPAELEDSGVYFCASSQAEEQYFGPGTRLTVT.

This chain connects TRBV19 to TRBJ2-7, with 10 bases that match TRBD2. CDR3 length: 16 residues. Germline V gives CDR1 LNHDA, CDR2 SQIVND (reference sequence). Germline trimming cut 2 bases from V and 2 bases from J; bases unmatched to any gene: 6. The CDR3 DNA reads TGTGCCAGTAGTATACCGGGACTAGCGACTACCTACGAGCAGTACTTC. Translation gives CASSIPGLATTYEQYF.

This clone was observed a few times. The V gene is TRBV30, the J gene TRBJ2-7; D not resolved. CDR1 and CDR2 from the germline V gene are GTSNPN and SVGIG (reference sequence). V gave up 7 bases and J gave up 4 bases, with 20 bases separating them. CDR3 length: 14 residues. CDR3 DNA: TGTGCCTTGACAACCGGACGTGGGCCTTACGAGCAGTACTTC. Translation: CALTTGRGPYEQYF.

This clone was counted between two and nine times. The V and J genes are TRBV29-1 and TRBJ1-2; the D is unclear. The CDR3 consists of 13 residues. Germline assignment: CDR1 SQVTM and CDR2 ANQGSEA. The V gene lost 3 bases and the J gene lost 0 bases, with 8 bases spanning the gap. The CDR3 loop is CSVDGRTNYGYTF. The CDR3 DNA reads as TGCAGCGTTGACGGCAGGACTAACTATGGCTACACCTTC.

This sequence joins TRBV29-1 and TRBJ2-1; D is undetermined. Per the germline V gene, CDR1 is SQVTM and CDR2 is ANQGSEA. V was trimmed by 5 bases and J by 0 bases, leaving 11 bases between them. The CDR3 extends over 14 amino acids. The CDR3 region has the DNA TGCAGCGTTCCCCTAGTCGGCTCCTACAATGAGCAGTTCTTC. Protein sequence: CSVPLVGSYNEQFF.

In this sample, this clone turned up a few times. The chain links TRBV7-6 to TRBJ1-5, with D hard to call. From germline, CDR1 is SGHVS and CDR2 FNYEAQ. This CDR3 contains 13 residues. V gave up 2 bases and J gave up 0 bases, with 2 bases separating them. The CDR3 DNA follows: TGTGCCAGCAGCTTATCTAGCAATCAGCCCCAGCATTTT. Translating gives CASSLSSNQPQHF.